Sequencing of this T cell receptor (beta chain) was carried out in a study of T cells after yellow fever vaccination. Study results and limitations: Abundant bulk-population clonotypes could contaminate the FACS-sorted repertoires.

Germline assignment: CDR1 SGHNT and CDR2 YYREEE (reference sequence). CDR3 length: 15 residues. The V and J ends lost 0 bases and 6 bases respectively, with 15 bases between them. TCRdb passed the 5' RACE reads through MiXCR, listing each CDR3 protein once. The repertoire has about 330,000 distinct CDR3 sequences, roughly 8.6% of them found once; the top ten carry 15% to 20%. Details on this clonotype: Its antigen is unidentified.

The rearrangement links TRBV5-4 to TRBJ1-2, with a weak D call TRBD1 (5 bases). The source of this sequence is a man aged 18-30 years who received the YFV17D yellow fever vaccine. This specimen was PBMCs, taken about 41 days after the first yellow fever vaccination. The CDR3 protein is CASSLVGVGDDGYTF. For the CDR3, the DNA is TGTGCCAGCAGCTTGGTAGGGGTTGGAGACGATGGCTACACCTTC.